This T cell receptor beta chain was identified in a study of blood T cell repertoires in COVID-19. Sequencing used immunoSEQ multiplex PCR; TCRdb keeps in-frame clones, though not all of them. This sample carries 180,000 or so clones, 76% of them seen once, and the ten largest clones take approximately 9%. Sequencing was done on a sample of peripheral blood. The TCR was taken from a woman aged 45-60 years with active or convalescent COVID-19.

The CDR3 bases are TGTGCCAGCAGCTTGAGAAACAGCCGACCTTCCTACGAGCAGTACTTC. Translation: CASSLRNSRPSYEQYF. The V and J genes are TRBV7-3 and TRBJ2-7; the D is unclear. Germline assignment: CDR1 SGHTA and CDR2 FQGTGA. V was cut by 3 bases and J by 1 base, with 16 bases left in between. The CDR3 is 16 amino acids.